This T cell receptor (beta chain) was identified in a study of technical replicates of blood from several donors. Profiling relied on immunoSEQ multiplex PCR, and the TCRdb table lists in-frame clones only, not all of them. Counted here are 11,000 to 15,000 clones, around 80% occurring once; the ten biggest clones make up approximately 12%. CDR1 is MDHEN and CDR2 is SYDVKM in the germline V gene. The length of the CDR3 is 16 residues. V shed 1 base and J 4 bases; nucleotides not matched to a gene: 5. Sequenced input: PBMCs. This TCR came from a human donor in good health. The genes are TRBV28 and TRBJ2-3; 10 bases are a match to TRBD1. The CDR3 DNA reads as TGTGCCAGCAGTTTATCTTGGACAGGGGGACCAGATACGCAGTATTTT. Translation: CASSLSWTGGPDTQYF.